This T cell receptor beta chain stems from a study of cytomegalovirus exposure and HLA in healthy donors. Study conclusions and caveats: The authors excluded some V segments, including TRBV6-2 and TRBV6-3, as indistinguishable.

Concerning this clone: Its antigen is undetermined.

Trimming cost V 5 bases and J 2 bases; bases outside gene matches: 9. Germline CDR1 LNHNV, CDR2 YYDKDF (reference sequence). This CDR3 is built from 16 residues. The PCR ran on 60 Vbeta and 13 Jbeta primers. Assay: immunoSEQ multiplex PCR; the TCRdb copy retains only in-frame clones and omits some. The sample is made up of about 55,000 clones, and the top ten hold 8.9% of it. The genes are TRBV15 and TRBJ1-3; 7 bases are a match to TRBD1. This clonotype originated in a man in his forties or fifties in good health and CMV-seropositive. The sequenced sample consisted of PBMCs. The DNA for the CDR3 is TGTGCCACCAGCGACCCCCGCGGGACAGCTGGAAACACCATATATTTT. This encodes CATSDPRGTAGNTIYF.